This paragraph covers one T cell receptor beta chain sequence. Sequenced by immunoSEQ multiplex PCR; TCRdb stores in-frame clones only, minus some. The sample carries about 75,000 clones, around 88% recorded once. The entry originates in a study of blood T cell repertoires in COVID-19. The CDR3 contains 12 residues. Trimming took off 5 bases at V and 6 bases at J, with 10 bases between the two ends. The V and J genes are TRBV12-3 or TRBV12-4 and TRBJ1-1; no firm D call. Sequencing used peripheral blood. This receptor was obtained from a man aged 80 or over with COVID-19, enrolled during active disease. The CDR3 DNA sequence: TGTGCCAGCAGTCCGATTAGTTCTGAAGCTTTCTTT. Encoded protein: CASSPISSEAFF.